The clone carrying this T cell receptor (beta chain) was observed a handful of times. The data belong to a study of T cells in Graves' hyperthyroidism and ophthalmopathy. Amplified TCR beta CDR3 regions derived from RNA transcripts. During a first-round RT-PCR of the TCR CDR3, the HTBI primer set was used. TCRdb reprocessed the multiplex PCR reads with MiXCR, giving one entry per CDR3 protein. The sample lists roughly 300,000 distinct CDR3 sequences; 25% were seen once. This CDR3 is 16 amino acids long. Germline lookup yields CDR1 MDHEN and CDR2 SYDVKM. With 2 bases removed from V and 1 base from J, the gap between germline ends came to 14 bases.

The V gene is TRBV28, the J gene TRBJ1-1, with D perhaps TRBD1 (5 bases). The sequenced sample was blood. This TCR was sampled from a man aged 35 to 55 with Graves' hyperthyroidism that later progressed to Graves' ophthalmopathy. The CDR3 here is CASSLIGARKNTEAFF. The CDR3 DNA sequence: TGTGCCAGCAGTTTAATCGGGGCGCGGAAGAACACTGAAGCTTTCTTT. The variable domain in full, completed from reference TRBV28 and TRBJ1-1, reads DVKVTQSSRYLVKRTGEKVFLECVQDMDHENMFWYRQDPGLGLRLIYFSYDVKMKEKGDIPEGYSVSREKKERFSLILESASTNQTSMYLCASSLIGARKNTEAFFGQGTRLTVV.